This is a list of T cell receptor beta chains from one sample in a study of T cells in pancreatic ductal adenocarcinoma. Generated by immunoSEQ multiplex PCR, the TCRdb table keeps only in-frame clones and is missing some. The sample contains about 11,000 clones, 80% to 90% of which appear only once. The source material was PBMCs. Source of these receptors: a human donor with pancreatic ductal adenocarcinoma. Each CDR3 is given without its conserved first and last residue. The order of the fields is clone size, V gene, J gene, CDR3 protein. A row's size may be missing; if present it is once, few, many or a size class.

clone_size: NA; v_call: TRBV5-4; j_call: TRBJ1-2; cdr3_aa: ASRGQGTRGYT
clone_size: NA; v_call: TRBV5-5; j_call: TRBJ2-2; cdr3_aa: ASSLFGGNTGELF
clone_size: NA; v_call: TRBV19; j_call: TRBJ2-4; cdr3_aa: ASSIVSGGGNIQY
clone_size: NA; v_call: TRBV10-3; j_call: TRBJ2-5; cdr3_aa: AISSGGGATETQY
clone_size: NA; v_call: TRBV7-9; j_call: TRBJ1-3; cdr3_aa: ASKQQYSGNTIY
clone_size: NA; v_call: TRBV30; j_call: TRBJ2-7; cdr3_aa: AWSLGQGGYEQY
clone_size: NA; v_call: TRBV5-1; j_call: TRBJ2-5; cdr3_aa: ASSRKPGLAGPQETQY
clone_size: NA; v_call: TRBV7-2; j_call: TRBJ1-4; cdr3_aa: ASSLVRGEEEKLF
clone_size: NA; v_call: TRBV4-2; j_call: TRBJ1-4; cdr3_aa: ASSQDGTGGEKLF
clone_size: NA; v_call: TRBV5-1; j_call: TRBJ1-1; cdr3_aa: ASSPTTGDTEAF
clone_size: NA; v_call: TRBV5-1; j_call: TRBJ2-1; cdr3_aa: ASSLAGGGQVNEQF
clone_size: NA; v_call: TRBV7-9; j_call: TRBJ1-3; cdr3_aa: ASSVNRDDLVSGNTIY
clone_size: NA; v_call: TRBV5-1; j_call: TRBJ1-5; cdr3_aa: ASSLEGPQPQH
clone_size: NA; v_call: TRBV21-1; j_call: TRBJ2-1; cdr3_aa: ASSKLARGDYNEQF
clone_size: once; v_call: TRBV12-5; j_call: TRBJ1-5; cdr3_aa: ASGLGTDSNQPQH
clone_size: NA; v_call: TRBV11-2; j_call: TRBJ2-7; cdr3_aa: ASSLVQGDYEQY
clone_size: NA; v_call: TRBV6-5; j_call: TRBJ2-5; cdr3_aa: ASSYSEGGQETQY
clone_size: NA; v_call: TRBV7-7; j_call: TRBJ2-7; cdr3_aa: ASSLEMGYEQY
clone_size: NA; v_call: TRBV28; j_call: TRBJ2-2; cdr3_aa: ASSFTNTGELF
clone_size: NA; v_call: TRBV11-3; j_call: TRBJ2-3; cdr3_aa: ASSLHGDTQY
clone_size: NA; v_call: TRBV6-7; j_call: TRBJ2-7; cdr3_aa: ASRTDSYEQY
clone_size: NA; v_call: TRBV10-1; j_call: TRBJ2-7; cdr3_aa: ASSGGQGPSYEQY
clone_size: NA; v_call: TRBV29-1; j_call: TRBJ2-5; cdr3_aa: SVDSGGLEETQY
clone_size: NA; v_call: TRBV27; j_call: TRBJ1-2; cdr3_aa: ASYKPRLGYT
clone_size: NA; v_call: TRBV29-1; j_call: TRBJ2-1; cdr3_aa: SVVLESTYNEQF
clone_size: once; v_call: TRBV7-2; j_call: TRBJ1-5; cdr3_aa: ASSDGTGYQPQH
clone_size: NA; v_call: TRBV2; j_call: TRBJ2-3; cdr3_aa: ASRTGGSTDTQY
clone_size: NA; v_call: TRBV6-5; j_call: TRBJ1-6; cdr3_aa: ASSPTGANSPLH
clone_size: NA; v_call: TRBV4-2; j_call: TRBJ2-7; cdr3_aa: ASSQEGTEQY
clone_size: NA; v_call: TRBV4-1; j_call: TRBJ2-2; cdr3_aa: ASSPPLRTGRGELF
clone_size: NA; v_call: TRBV11-3; j_call: TRBJ2-3; cdr3_aa: ASSLGVHGDQDTQY
clone_size: NA; v_call: TRBV6-1; j_call: TRBJ2-5; cdr3_aa: ASSGRQETQY
clone_size: once; v_call: TRBV7-9; j_call: TRBJ1-5; cdr3_aa: ASSRQGADQPQH
clone_size: NA; v_call: TRBV18; j_call: TRBJ1-1; cdr3_aa: ASSHGQGRTEAF
clone_size: NA; v_call: TRBV5-1; j_call: TRBJ2-3; cdr3_aa: ASSRDLPGDTQY
clone_size: NA; v_call: TRBV23-1; j_call: TRBJ1-4; cdr3_aa: ASSHVSPKRWKNSGGAENEKLF
clone_size: NA; v_call: TRBV5-8; j_call: TRBJ1-6; cdr3_aa: ASSRFNSPLH
clone_size: NA; v_call: TRBV5-1; j_call: TRBJ2-5; cdr3_aa: ATHRGDSSRAETQY
clone_size: NA; v_call: TRBV5-1; j_call: TRBJ1-5; cdr3_aa: ASSPGQAGGSNQPQH
clone_size: NA; v_call: TRBV4-2; j_call: TRBJ2-1; cdr3_aa: ASAWKRDNEQF
clone_size: NA; v_call: TRBV19; j_call: TRBJ1-5; cdr3_aa: ASSMFAGSNQPQH
clone_size: NA; v_call: TRBV28; j_call: TRBJ2-1; cdr3_aa: ASLSVLSSYNEQF
clone_size: NA; v_call: TRBV28; j_call: TRBJ2-3; cdr3_aa: ASARNGRSDTQY
clone_size: once; v_call: TRBV11-2; j_call: TRBJ2-5; cdr3_aa: ASSLGDSLQETQY
clone_size: NA; v_call: TRBV19; j_call: TRBJ2-7; cdr3_aa: ASRKGGAPEHEQY
clone_size: NA; v_call: TRBV19; j_call: TRBJ1-6; cdr3_aa: VSTSAYNSPLH
clone_size: NA; v_call: TRBV6-1; j_call: TRBJ1-3; cdr3_aa: ASSDPDRATGNTIY
clone_size: NA; v_call: TRBV5-1; j_call: TRBJ2-2; cdr3_aa: ASSAGGAATGELF
clone_size: NA; v_call: TRBV4-3; j_call: TRBJ1-1; cdr3_aa: ASSLIQGANTEAF
clone_size: NA; v_call: TRBV19; j_call: TRBJ2-3; cdr3_aa: ASSIDERAGDTQY
clone_size: NA; v_call: TRBV19; j_call: TRBJ2-2; cdr3_aa: ASTPPRGAGELF
clone_size: NA; v_call: TRBV15; j_call: TRBJ1-5; cdr3_aa: AASRDRNRVNQPQH
clone_size: NA; v_call: TRBV27; j_call: TRBJ1-2; cdr3_aa: ASSNRGGYGYT